These T cell receptor beta chains were read from a single sample in a study of CD8+ T cells in alopecia areata. Repertoires were generated with immunoSEQ multiplex PCR, while TCRdb's copy carries only in-frame clones and drops some. The profile shows 75,000 to 85,000 clones, around 67% of them singletons. The specimen comprised CD8+ T cells sorted from blood, sampled at week 24, from a patient treated with tofacitinib. The origin of the receptors is a human donor with alopecia areata. CDR3s include the opening cysteine and the closing phenylalanine or tryptophan. Fields, in order: V gene, J gene, clone size, D gene, CDR3 protein, CDR3 DNA. D genes are given only for firm matches. The size field is filled for only some rows; it gives once, few, many or a size class.

v_gene: TRBV2; j_gene: TRBJ2-4; abundance: .; d_gene: .; CDR3aa: CASSETQATYLNIQYF; CDR3nt: TGTGCCAGCAGTGAAACGCAGGCCACATATTTAAACATTCAGTACTTC
v_gene: TRBV7-9; j_gene: TRBJ1-1; abundance: few; d_gene: .; CDR3aa: CASSLEPRGLGNTEAFF; CDR3nt: TGTGCCAGCAGCTTAGAGCCCAGGGGATTAGGGAACACTGAAGCTTTCTTT
v_gene: TRBV6-5; j_gene: TRBJ2-5; abundance: .; d_gene: .; CDR3aa: CASSYSLGYQETQYF; CDR3nt: TGTGCCAGCAGTTACTCTTTGGGTTACCAAGAGACCCAGTACTTC
v_gene: TRBV4-1; j_gene: TRBJ2-7; abundance: .; d_gene: TRBD1; CDR3aa: CASSQKTGESYEQYF; CDR3nt: TGCGCCAGCAGCCAAAAGACAGGGGAATCCTACGAGCAGTACTTC
v_gene: TRBV25-1; j_gene: TRBJ2-5; abundance: .; d_gene: .; CDR3aa: CASRPSGGPRETQYF; CDR3nt: TGTGCCAGCAGACCATCCGGGGGCCCCAGGGAGACCCAGTACTTC
v_gene: TRBV7-9; j_gene: TRBJ1-1; abundance: .; d_gene: .; CDR3aa: CASSSAGYDTEAFF; CDR3nt: TGTGCCAGCAGCTCCGCAGGGTACGACACTGAAGCTTTCTTT
v_gene: TRBV28; j_gene: TRBJ2-1; abundance: few; d_gene: .; CDR3aa: CASSSSSYNEQFF; CDR3nt: TGTGCCAGCAGTTCCAGCTCCTACAATGAGCAGTTCTTC
v_gene: TRBV5-1; j_gene: TRBJ2-7; abundance: once; d_gene: TRBD1; CDR3aa: CASTPGTGTEQYF; CDR3nt: TGCGCCAGCACCCCCGGGACAGGGACCGAGCAGTACTTC
v_gene: TRBV11-2; j_gene: TRBJ2-1; abundance: .; d_gene: .; CDR3aa: CASSLDWRPIEQFF; CDR3nt: TGTGCCAGCAGCTTAGATTGGAGGCCTATTGAGCAGTTCTTC
v_gene: TRBV11-2; j_gene: TRBJ2-5; abundance: few; d_gene: .; CDR3aa: CASSLTTAGAQETQYF; CDR3nt: TGTGCCAGCAGCTTAACGACGGCGGGGGCGCAAGAGACCCAGTACTTC
v_gene: TRBV7-9; j_gene: TRBJ2-1; abundance: .; d_gene: .; CDR3aa: CASSLEARRKNEQFF; CDR3nt: TGTGCCAGCAGCTTAGAGGCCCGGCGGAAGAATGAGCAGTTCTTC
v_gene: TRBV29-1; j_gene: TRBJ2-7; abundance: .; d_gene: .; CDR3aa: CSGRDSYEQYF; CDR3nt: TGCAGCGGGAGGGACTCCTACGAGCAGTACTTC
v_gene: TRBV11-2; j_gene: TRBJ2-7; abundance: .; d_gene: .; CDR3aa: CASSQGQSYEQYF; CDR3nt: TGTGCCAGCAGCCAAGGACAATCCTACGAGCAGTACTTC
v_gene: TRBV13; j_gene: TRBJ1-4; abundance: .; d_gene: .; CDR3aa: CASSLFGQGEEELFF; CDR3nt: TGTGCCAGCAGCTTATTTGGCCAGGGCGAAGAAGAACTGTTTTTT
v_gene: TRBV27; j_gene: TRBJ1-1; abundance: many; d_gene: .; CDR3aa: CASSLLDGPNTEAFF; CDR3nt: TGTGCCAGCAGTTTATTGGACGGACCAAACACTGAAGCTTTCTTT
v_gene: TRBV7-9; j_gene: TRBJ1-1; abundance: .; d_gene: TRBD1; CDR3aa: CASSLAQGKTEAFF; CDR3nt: TGTGCCAGCAGCTTAGCACAGGGGAAGACTGAAGCTTTCTTT
v_gene: TRBV27; j_gene: TRBJ2-1; abundance: .; d_gene: .; CDR3aa: CASSLGIYNEQFF; CDR3nt: TGTGCCAGCAGTTTGGGCATTTACAATGAGCAGTTCTTC
v_gene: TRBV5-1; j_gene: TRBJ1-2; abundance: .; d_gene: TRBD1; CDR3aa: CASSRDRGYGYTF; CDR3nt: TGCGCCAGCAGCCGCGACAGGGGATATGGCTACACCTTC
v_gene: TRBV11-2; j_gene: TRBJ2-3; abundance: .; d_gene: TRBD2; CDR3aa: CASSSWTSGGADTQYF; CDR3nt: TGTGCCAGCAGCTCCTGGACTAGCGGGGGAGCAGATACGCAGTATTTT
v_gene: TRBV27; j_gene: TRBJ1-1; abundance: .; d_gene: TRBD1; CDR3aa: CASSLRGRVNTEAFF; CDR3nt: TGTGCCAGCAGTTTGAGGGGGCGGGTGAACACTGAAGCTTTCTTT
v_gene: TRBV7-2; j_gene: TRBJ2-7; abundance: .; d_gene: .; CDR3aa: CASSLGGGVPVPYEQYF; CDR3nt: TGTGCCAGCAGCTTAGGTGGGGGCGTCCCCGTTCCCTACGAGCAGTACTTC
v_gene: TRBV4-1; j_gene: TRBJ2-3; abundance: .; d_gene: .; CDR3aa: CASSQGLPTDTQYF; CDR3nt: TGCGCCAGCAGCCAAGGCCTACCCACAGATACGCAGTATTTT
v_gene: TRBV6-6; j_gene: TRBJ1-2; abundance: .; d_gene: TRBD1; CDR3aa: CASSYGQGGADGYTF; CDR3nt: TGTGCCAGCAGTTACGGTCAGGGGGGAGCAGATGGCTACACCTTC
v_gene: TRBV27; j_gene: TRBJ2-5; abundance: .; d_gene: .; CDR3aa: CASSLLPSGETQYF; CDR3nt: TGTGCCAGCAGTTTATTACCGAGTGGGGAGACCCAGTACTTC
v_gene: TRBV27; j_gene: TRBJ2-7; abundance: .; d_gene: .; CDR3aa: CASSSRLAYEQYF; CDR3nt: TGTGCCAGCAGTTCCAGACTAGCCTACGAGCAGTACTTC
v_gene: TRBV9; j_gene: TRBJ2-1; abundance: .; d_gene: .; CDR3aa: CASSFGLNGDEQFF; CDR3nt: TGTGCCAGCAGCTTTGGGCTGAATGGCGATGAGCAGTTCTTC
v_gene: TRBV5-6; j_gene: TRBJ1-1; abundance: .; d_gene: .; CDR3aa: CASSLLGAPEAFF; CDR3nt: TGTGCCAGCAGCTTGTTGGGGGCGCCCGAAGCTTTCTTT
v_gene: TRBV15; j_gene: TRBJ1-1; abundance: .; d_gene: .; CDR3aa: CATSSRQVNTEAFF; CDR3nt: TGTGCCACCAGCAGCAGACAGGTGAACACTGAAGCTTTCTTT
v_gene: TRBV6-5; j_gene: TRBJ2-7; abundance: once; d_gene: .; CDR3aa: CASSYSLGSEQYF; CDR3nt: TGTGCCAGCAGTTACTCTTTGGGGTCCGAGCAGTACTTC
v_gene: TRBV7-3; j_gene: TRBJ2-7; abundance: .; d_gene: .; CDR3aa: CASSFRGGAYEQYF; CDR3nt: TGTGCCAGCAGCTTTAGAGGTGGCGCCTACGAGCAGTACTTC
v_gene: TRBV7-2; j_gene: TRBJ2-5; abundance: .; d_gene: TRBD1; CDR3aa: CASRQGAETQYF; CDR3nt: TGTGCCAGCAGGCAGGGGGCGGAGACCCAGTACTTC
v_gene: TRBV27; j_gene: TRBJ2-1; abundance: .; d_gene: .; CDR3aa: CASSSRSLVEDEQFF; CDR3nt: TGTGCCAGCAGTTCCCGCTCATTAGTAGAGGATGAGCAGTTCTTC
v_gene: TRBV5-1; j_gene: TRBJ2-5; abundance: .; d_gene: TRBD1; CDR3aa: CASSLVQGSETQYF; CDR3nt: TGCGCCAGCAGCTTGGTACAGGGGTCAGAGACCCAGTACTTC
v_gene: TRBV11-2; j_gene: TRBJ2-7; abundance: .; d_gene: .; CDR3aa: CASSLGQTYEQYF; CDR3nt: TGTGCCAGCAGTTTAGGACAGACCTACGAGCAGTACTTC
v_gene: TRBV27; j_gene: TRBJ1-5; abundance: .; d_gene: .; CDR3aa: CASRPLGNQPQHF; CDR3nt: TGTGCCAGCAGACCCCTGGGGAATCAGCCCCAGCATTTT
v_gene: TRBV19; j_gene: TRBJ1-5; abundance: .; d_gene: .; CDR3aa: CASMAQNNQPQHF; CDR3nt: TGTGCCAGTATGGCGCAGAACAATCAGCCCCAGCATTTT
v_gene: TRBV6-4; j_gene: TRBJ2-1; abundance: .; d_gene: TRBD2; CDR3aa: CASSEGAGDYNEQFF; CDR3nt: TGTGCCAGCAGTGAGGGAGCGGGGGACTACAATGAGCAGTTCTTC
v_gene: TRBV7-6; j_gene: TRBJ2-1; abundance: .; d_gene: TRBD2; CDR3aa: CASSPRGTSSYNEQFF; CDR3nt: TGTGCCAGCAGCCCTAGGGGGACTAGCAGCTACAATGAGCAGTTCTTC